The present T cell receptor (beta chain) was sequenced within a study of blood T cells in healthy people across ages (dated by TCRdb to between 2015 and 2016). Background on the whole study: In model experiments, roughly one uniquely barcoded TCR beta cDNA molecule per two T cells was captured by template switching. The donors were divided into four age groups: young (average about 15 years), middle-aged (around 37), aged (roughly 66) and long-lived (roughly 86). Two additional independent replicas of 1 million unique cDNA reads from the same blood draw were analyzed for two donors (one aged 18 to 30 and one aged 80 or older). The study measured age-related changes in TCR beta repertoire diversity using deep sequencing normalized with unique cDNA molecular identifiers. To avoid experimental bias, donors of different ages were spread randomly across the sequencing lanes.

The donors were some 36 Caucasian individuals from Russia, aged roughly 6 to 100 years, who were systemically healthy. About 9.1 milliliters of peripheral blood were collected from each donor into EDTA-treated Vacutainer tubes. Ficoll-Paque density-gradient centrifugation was used to isolate PBMCs, with at least 7 million per sample. Total RNA was extracted from PBMCs with Trizol reagent, with at least 5 micrograms obtained per sample. For every donor, flow cytometry on a PBMC aliquot measured the percentage of naive CD45RAhigh/CD27high T cells. Overall results and qualifications from the work: Because donor CMV infection status was unknown, age-related changes in expanded clonotypes were potentially confounded. Compared with the aged group, the long-lived group had more naive CD4+ T cells, fewer expanded clones and increased TCR diversity, suggesting age selection. Estimates of total diversity from one million sequenced T cells were regarded as lower bounds and underestimates. There was a strong correlation between observed TCR beta diversity and the percentage of naive T cells measured by flow cytometry. Observed TCR beta diversity per million T cells fell roughly linearly with age, and a significant reduction was already apparent by age around 40. Since profiling was done on bulk unsorted PBMCs, naive and antigen-experienced compartments could not be conclusively compared.

On this clonotype: Its target antigen remains unknown. Base qualities were left out, and no much larger clone turns up one base away.

From V the trimming removes 1 base and from J it removes 2 bases, while the gene matches leave 7 bases of the junction unaccounted for. The CDR3 sequence holds 17 residues, the cysteine and phenylalanine included. Only the CDR3 DNA is retained, 51 bases long and in frame from the first base. CDR1 and CDR2, per the germline V gene, are LGHNA and YSLEER. The library relied on 5' RACE. Sequencing took place on an Illumina HiSeq 2500. A second PCR of 7 to 11 cycles was run with a J-beta primer mix and a sample-barcoded 5' primer. A unique molecular identifier was introduced onto each TCR beta cDNA molecule by a template-switch 5' adaptor carrying 12 random nucleotides. At least 3 million CDR3-containing paired-end reads were obtained from each sample. First-strand cDNA was synthesized from all RNA with the Mint cDNA synthesis kit, primed by a TRBC-specific oligonucleotide. After uracil-DNA glycosylase treatment, a first 18-cycle PCR used universal primers M1SS and BC2_uni_R on all cDNA. On the authors' methods: Each sample was normalized by randomly selecting 1 million high-quality reads, each carrying a distinct molecular identifier. Reads sharing molecular identifiers were discarded rather than binned into consensus sequences. MiTCR, with a Q25 quality threshold and the strictest error-elimination algorithm, was used for CDR3 identification, clonotype clustering and error correction. Lower-bound total TCR beta diversity was estimated with a nonparametric unseen species model using Euler transformation. TCRdb reprocessed the public reads (quality trimming at Q25 with fastp, clone calling with MiXCR) and kept in-frame beta chains. Rows are unified per CDR3 protein, each entry keeping the most common DNA and genes. These V and J calls rely on TCRdb rather than the paper's analysis. The sample includes roughly 2 million distinct CDR3 sequences, with about 50% observed a single time. About 2.1% of the sample lies in the top ten.

This receptor was obtained from a woman aged 40 to 55 in good health. The sample was blood. Here the chain combines TRBV4-3 and TRBJ2-2, and 7 junction bases match TRBD2. The encoded CDR3 is CASSQAGLLPNTGELFF. The nucleotides read TGCGCCAGCAGCCAAGCGGGACTACTTCCCAACACCGGGGAGCTGTTTTTT.